Listed here are 23 T cell receptor beta chains from one sample, sequenced in a study of T cell repertoires in cytomegalovirus infection. TCRdb re-called the reads through MiXCR, storing one row per CDR3 protein. The top ten hold roughly 10% of the sample, which has 400,000 to 550,000 distinct CDR3 sequences, 10% to 12% seen once. The material sequenced was PBMCs. All receptors come from a human donor in good health (CMV status not recorded). Some clones in this sample may be carry-over from other donors' samples.

The chain carries TRBV20-1 and TRBJ2-1; D call uncertain. V was cut by 4 bases and J by 6 bases, with 10 bases left in between. There are 12 residues in the CDR3. CDR1 is DFQATT and CDR2 is SNEGSKA in the germline V gene (reference sequence). The CDR3 DNA sequence: TGCAGTGCTACTAGTAATGGCAATGAGCAGTTCTTC. Its protein is CSATSNGNEQFF.

The V gene is TRBV20-1, the J gene TRBJ2-7; no definite D call. Trimming cost V 0 bases and J 5 bases, with 20 bases left between them. This CDR3 comprises 16 residues. Germline V lookup: CDR1 DFQATT, CDR2 SNEGSKA (reference sequence). The CDR3 coding sequence is TGCAGTGCTAGAGATCGTGCCGGTAACAGAAGCCACGAGCAGTACTTC. It yields the protein CSARDRAGNRSHEQYF.

This clonotype was seen ten or more times. The rearrangement joins TRBV5-4 to TRBJ2-2; the match to TRBD2 covers 8 bases. V lost 4 bases, J lost 8 bases, and 10 bases stayed unmatched. The CDR3 is 15 amino acids. Germline V CDR1 and CDR2: SGHNT, YYREEE (reference sequence). The CDR3: CASSPGTSLSGELFF. The DNA for the CDR3 is TGTGCCAGCAGCCCCGGGACTAGTCTATCAGGGGAGCTGTTTTTT. Full variable domain (rest looked up from reference TRBV5-4 and TRBJ2-2): ETGVTQSPTHLIKTRGQQVTLRCSSQSGHNTVSWYQQALGQGPQFIFQYYREEENGRGNFPPRFSGLQFPNYSSELNVNALELDDSALYLCASSPGTSLSGELFFGEGSRLTVL.

This sequence joins TRBV29-1 and TRBJ2-2; D ambiguous. With 0 bases removed from V and 3 bases from J, the gap between germline ends came to 11 bases. There are 15 residues in the CDR3. Germline CDR1 reads SQVTM; CDR2 reads ANQGSEA. This chain's CDR3 is CSVEDQGSHTGELFF. As DNA, the CDR3 is TGCAGCGTTGAAGATCAAGGGTCTCACACCGGGGAGCTGTTTTTT.

This clonotype was recorded many times. V usage is TRBV2 and J usage is TRBJ2-3; unclear D gene. Germline loops: CDR1 SNHLY, CDR2 FYNNEI. Trimming took off 6 bases at V and 4 bases at J, with 8 bases between the two ends. The CDR3 loop spans 12 amino acids. Here the CDR3 reads CASSPEPDTQYF. The CDR3 coding sequence is TGTGCCAGCAGCCCGGAACCAGATACGCAGTATTTT.

This rearrangement joins TRBV20-1 to TRBJ1-6, with no clear D. V dropped 1 base and J dropped 9 bases, with 16 bases sitting between them. The germline V gene has CDR1 DFQATT and CDR2 SNEGSKA (reference sequence). The CDR3 runs 15 residues. CDR3 in amino acids: CSARGEVSSPSPLHF. Written as DNA, the CDR3 is TGCAGTGCTAGAGGGGAGGTGTCTTCGCCTTCACCCCTCCACTTT.

This clonotype was counted at least ten times. The chain employs TRBV7-2 and TRBJ2-2, with D perhaps matching TRBD2 (6 bases). CDR3 size: 14 residues. Germline loops: CDR1 SGHTA, CDR2 FQGNSA. The V gene lost 5 bases and the J gene lost 3 bases, with 10 bases spanning the gap. The CDR3 region is CASSPGLHTGELFF. The CDR3 coding sequence is TGTGCCAGCAGCCCGGGACTTCACACCGGGGAGCTGTTTTTT.

At least ten counts were recorded for this clonotype. The rearrangement links TRBV28 to TRBJ2-4; D remains ambiguous. V lost 5 bases to trimming and J lost 5 bases, with 7 bases between them. The CDR3 sequence is 12 residues long. The germline V gene encodes CDR1 MDHEN and CDR2 SYDVKM. The CDR3 nucleotides read TGTGCCAGCAGTCCAAAAGAAAACATTCAGTACTTC. Translating it yields CASSPKENIQYF.

Ten or more counts support this clonotype. The rearrangement links TRBV19 to TRBJ1-2; D is unclear. The CDR3 consists of 17 residues. The ends were cut back, 6 bases at V and 0 bases at J, with 20 bases in the middle. In germline, CDR1 is LNHDA, CDR2 SQIVND (reference sequence). The CDR3 DNA reads as TGTGCCAGTAGCGCCGCTGGAGTGTGGGCAACTAACTATGGCTACACCTTC. Translated, it gives CASSAAGVWATNYGYTF. The whole variable domain, remainder taken from reference TRBV19 and TRBJ1-2, is DGGITQSPKYLFRKEGQNVTLSCEQNLNHDAMYWYRQDPGQGLRLIYYSQIVNDFQKGDIAEGYSVSREKKESFPLTVTSAQKNPTAFYLCASSAAGVWATNYGYTFGSGTRLTVV.

This clonotype was recorded at least ten times. This chain links TRBV7-9 with TRBJ2-5; D ambiguous. CDR3 length: 13 amino acids. Between the trimmed V and J ends, which lost 5 bases and 1 base, there was a span of 8 bases. Germline V gives CDR1 SEHNR, CDR2 FQNEAQ (reference sequence). As DNA, the CDR3 is TGTGCCAGCAGCCGAGACTTCCAAGAGACCCAGTACTTC. Its translation is CASSRDFQETQYF.

This clonotype was recorded at least ten times. The chain couples TRBV5-4 to TRBJ2-2; TRBD1 aligns across 8 bases. Germline V gene sequence: CDR1 SGHNT, CDR2 YYREEE (reference sequence). The CDR3 consists of 17 residues. V lost 4 bases to trimming and J lost 3 bases; unmatched junction nucleotides: 11. The CDR3 sequence: CASSPVGDRGYTGELFF. DNA of the CDR3: TGTGCCAGCAGCCCGGTCGGTGACAGGGGATACACCGGGGAGCTGTTTTTT.

A remark on this clonotype: Just one base apart from a much larger clone, this may be a read error. The chain links TRBV5-1 to TRBJ2-1, with 10 bases that match TRBD2. The CDR3 has 17 amino acids. Germline V lookup: CDR1 SGHRS, CDR2 YFSETQ. This chain's CDR3 is CASGLGTLAGRNNEQFF. CDR3 sequence (DNA): TGCGCCAGCGGCTTGGGGACACTAGCGGGAAGAAACAATGAGCAGTTCTTC.

This clonotype was recorded at least ten times. In DNA, the CDR3 is TGTGCCAGCAGCTTCCCGCGACTAGGGACAGATACGCAGTATTTT. Protein: CASSFPRLGTDTQYF. V gene TRBV5-4 combines with J gene TRBJ2-3, with TRBD2 as a possible D gene (6 bases). CDR1 is SGHNT and CDR2 is YYREEE in the germline V gene (reference sequence). V shed 2 bases and J shed 3 bases, with 13 bases lying between them. The CDR3 has 15 amino acids.

This clonotype was observed at least ten times. V is TRBV12-3 or TRBV12-4 and J is TRBJ2-7; D not certain. Between the trimmed V and J ends, which lost 7 bases and 3 bases, there was a span of 13 bases. The length of the CDR3 is 13 residues. The CDR3 sequence: CASKVIGDYEQYF. The DNA for the CDR3 is TGTGCCAGCAAGGTAATCGGAGACTACGAGCAGTACTTC.

Many counts were recorded for this clonotype. The rearrangement links TRBV4-1 to TRBJ1-2; D unclear. There are 15 residues in the CDR3. Germline CDR1 is MGHRA and CDR2 is YSYEKL. With 0 bases removed from V and 0 bases from J, the gap between germline ends came to 8 bases. The CDR3 coding sequence is TGCGCCAGCAGCCAAGAGGGTATAGCTAACTATGGCTACACCTTC. The encoded protein is CASSQEGIANYGYTF.

The rearrangement links TRBV29-1 to TRBJ2-7; the D is unclear. The germline V and J ends were trimmed by 4 bases and 3 bases, with 10 bases remaining between them. Germline V CDR1 and CDR2: SQVTM, ANQGSEA. This CDR3 has 12 amino acids. Written as DNA, the CDR3 is TGCAGCGTTGGCAGGACGGACTACGAGCAGTACTTC. Encoded protein: CSVGRTDYEQYF.

In its sample, this clonotype was seen many times. The rearrangement links TRBV2 to TRBJ2-3; 9 bases line up with TRBD1. CDR1 is SNHLY, CDR2 FYNNEI, per germline. The V gene end was trimmed by 6 bases and the J gene end by 2 bases; junction bases not matched to a gene: 6. The CDR3 loop spans 15 amino acids. CDR3 nucleotides: TGTGCCAGCAGCCGGGACAGGGAATTCACAGATACGCAGTATTTT. Its translation: CASSRDREFTDTQYF.

The chain is built from TRBV12-3 or TRBV12-4 and TRBJ2-4; 7 bases line up with TRBD2. The ends lost 6 bases at V and 9 bases at J; junction bases unmatched: 5. The CDR3 is 12 residues long. The CDR3 region is CASSSPGGIQYF. The CDR3 bases are TGTGCCAGCAGCTCTCCGGGGGGCATTCAGTACTTC.

In the case of this clonotype: One junction end does not reproduce the germline sequence, and a read error may be involved. The chain employs TRBV3-1 and TRBJ1-4; D is undetermined. This CDR3 spans 15 amino acids. The germline gives CDR1 LGHDT, CDR2 YNNKEL (reference sequence). The CDR3 region is CASSQLDEANEILFF. In DNA, the CDR3 is TGTGCCAGCAGCCAACTGGACGAGGCTAATGAAATACTGTTTTTT.

The chain carries TRBV3-1 and TRBJ1-6, with D tentatively TRBD1 (5 bases). This CDR3 region has 20 residues. CDR1 LGHDT and CDR2 YNNKEL come from the germline V gene (reference sequence). Trimming shortened V by 0 bases and J by 8 bases, and 26 bases separated the two germline ends. CDR3: CASSQEGAFRVGGHHSPLHF. The CDR3 nucleotides read TGTGCCAGCAGCCAAGAAGGCGCCTTCAGGGTAGGTGGGCACCATTCACCCCTCCACTTT. Full variable domain (missing parts from reference TRBV3-1 and TRBJ1-6): DTAVSQTPKYLVTQMGNDKSIKCEQNLGHDTMYWYKQDSKKFLKIMFSYNNKELIINETVPNRFSPKSPDKAHLNLHINSLELGDSAVYFCASSQEGAFRVGGHHSPLHFGNGTRLTVT.

This clonotype was counted ten times or more. This chain connects TRBV7-2 to TRBJ2-7; 7 positions match TRBD2. V lost 8 bases to trimming and J lost 0 bases; unmatched junction nucleotides: 10. This CDR3 region has 15 residues. Germline V gene data show CDR1 as SGHTA and CDR2 as FQGNSA. The chain's CDR3 is CASATPSGDSYEQYF. The CDR3 DNA is TGTGCCAGCGCCACCCCCAGCGGGGACTCCTACGAGCAGTACTTC. Based on the CDR3 plus reference TRBV7-2 and TRBJ2-7, the full variable domain is GAGVSQSPSNKVTEKGKDVELRCDPISGHTALYWYRQSLGQGLEFLIYFQGNSAPDKSGLPSDRFSAERTGGSVSTLTIQRTQQEDSAVYLCASATPSGDSYEQYFGPGTRLTVT.

As for this clonotype: This may stem from a read error, because a much larger clone lies one nucleotide away. The chain is built from TRBV5-6 and TRBJ2-5; the match to TRBD1 covers 8 bases. CDR1 and CDR2 from the germline V gene are SGHDT and YYEEEE. This CDR3 is 14 amino acids long. The CDR3 region is CASSHRGSEETQCF. In DNA form, the CDR3 reads TGTGCCAGCAGCCACAGGGGGTCCGAAGAGACCCAGTGCTTC.

The gene calls are TRBV6-2 or TRBV6-3 and TRBJ2-1, with 9 bases identical to TRBD2. The CDR3 has 16 amino acids. The V gene's germline CDR1 is MNHEY and CDR2 SVGEGT. The trim removed 2 bases at V and 4 bases at J, leaving 6 bases unmatched. Here the CDR3 reads CASSYSAGGRYNEQFF. As DNA, the CDR3 is TGTGCCAGCAGTTACAGTGCGGGGGGGCGGTACAATGAGCAGTTCTTC.